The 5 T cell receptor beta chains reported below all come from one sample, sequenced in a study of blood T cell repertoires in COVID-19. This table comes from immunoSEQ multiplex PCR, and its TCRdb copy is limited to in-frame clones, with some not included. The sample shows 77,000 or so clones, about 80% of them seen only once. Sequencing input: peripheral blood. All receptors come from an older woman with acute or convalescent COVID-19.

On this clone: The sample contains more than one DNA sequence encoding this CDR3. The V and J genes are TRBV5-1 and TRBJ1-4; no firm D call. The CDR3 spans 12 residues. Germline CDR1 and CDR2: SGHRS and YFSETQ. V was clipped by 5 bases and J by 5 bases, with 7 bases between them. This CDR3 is CASSSGNEKLFF. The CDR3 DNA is TGCGCCAGCAGTTCCGGGAATGAAAAACTGTTTTTT. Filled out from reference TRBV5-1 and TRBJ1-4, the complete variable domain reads KAGVTQTPRYLIKTRGQQVTLSCSPISGHRSVSWYQQTPGQGLQFLFEYFSETQRNKGNFPGRFSGRQFSNSRSEMNVSTLELGDSALYLCASSSGNEKLFFGSGTQLSVL.

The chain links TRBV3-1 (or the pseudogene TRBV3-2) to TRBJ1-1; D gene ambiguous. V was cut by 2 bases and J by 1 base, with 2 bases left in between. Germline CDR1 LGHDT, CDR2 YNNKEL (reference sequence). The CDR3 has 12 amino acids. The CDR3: CASSQRNTEAFF. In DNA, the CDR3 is TGTGCCAGCAGCCAACGGAACACTGAAGCTTTCTTT.

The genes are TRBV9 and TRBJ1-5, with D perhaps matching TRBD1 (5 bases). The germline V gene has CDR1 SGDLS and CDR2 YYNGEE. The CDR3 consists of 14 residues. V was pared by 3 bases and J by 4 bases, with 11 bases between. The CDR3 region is CASSALRQNQPQHF. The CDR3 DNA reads TGTGCCAGCAGCGCCCTCCGACAGAATCAGCCCCAGCATTTT.

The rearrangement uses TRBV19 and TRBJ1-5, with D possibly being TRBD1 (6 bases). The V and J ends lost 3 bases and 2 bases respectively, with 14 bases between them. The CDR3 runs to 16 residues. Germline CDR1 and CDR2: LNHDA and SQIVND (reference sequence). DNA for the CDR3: TGTGCCAGTAGTATCAGGACAGTGGTGGGCAATCAGCCCCAGCATTTT. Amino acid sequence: CASSIRTVVGNQPQHF.

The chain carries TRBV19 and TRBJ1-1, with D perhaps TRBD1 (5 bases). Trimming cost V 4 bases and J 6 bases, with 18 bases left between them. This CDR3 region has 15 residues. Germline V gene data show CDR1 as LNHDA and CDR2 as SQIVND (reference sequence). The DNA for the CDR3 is TGTGCCAGTAGTACTCAGGGCCCCGAGGCCGCTGAAGCTTTCTTT. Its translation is CASSTQGPEAAEAFF.